The entry below describes one T cell receptor beta chain. The authors' processing: Counts of nucleated cells, estimated from reference gene primer amplification, were obtained. TCRdb's copy holds only in-frame clones and misses some; the assay was immunoSEQ multiplex PCR. That table furnishes V, J and clone size, whereas the DNA furnished D and trimming. The sample holds under 250,000 clones; 86% are singletons and the top ten take about 5.4%. The record originates from a study of blood T cell repertoires in COVID-19. A Seattle source enrolled patients during active infection and followed them longitudinally. Sequencing was carried out using peripheral blood. The TCR sequence derives from a woman of 80 years or more with COVID-19, enrolled during active disease.

The CDR3 DNA follows: TGTGCCACCAGTAGGGGGTTAAACTATGGCTACACCTTC. Amino acids: CATSRGLNYGYTF. V is TRBV24-1 and J is TRBJ1-2, with D possibly being TRBD1 (6 bases). Germline assignment: CDR1 KGHDR and CDR2 SFDVKD. Trimming shortened V by 6 bases and J by 2 bases, and 9 bases separated the two germline ends. This CDR3 spans 13 amino acids.